Below, 21 T cell receptor beta chains from the same sample are listed, as sequenced in a study of blood T cell repertoires in COVID-19 (dated by TCRdb to the early 2020s). The library was generated by the immunoSEQ multiplex PCR assay. As stored in TCRdb, this immuneACCESS dataset retains in-frame rearrangements with V and J assigned. A fraction of the clones does not appear; measured against another copy, unresolved V genes explain less than half of the discrepancy, and the remainder lacks a known reason. This sample has roughly 250,000 clones in its table, and about 87% of those were observed once. Of the sample, around 9.1% falls within the top ten clones. Sequencing used peripheral blood. The receptors come from a human donor in a cohort sampled during active COVID-19.

The chain combines TRBV28 with TRBJ1-5; 8 bases line up with TRBD1. Germline trimming cut 7 bases from V and 3 bases from J; bases unmatched to any gene: 11. There are 16 residues in the CDR3. Germline V gives CDR1 MDHEN, CDR2 SYDVKM. The CDR3 sequence: CASTPGQVPYNQPQHF. CDR3 DNA: TGTGCCAGCACCCCGGGACAGGTGCCCTACAATCAGCCCCAGCATTTT.

CDR3 protein: CASSLTRGGRSGELFF. CDR3 DNA sequence: TGTGCCAGCAGCTTAACGAGGGGGGGCCGGTCCGGGGAGCTGTTTTTT. The chain is built from TRBV11-2 and TRBJ2-2; TRBD2 is a possible D gene (7 bases). Germline V gene sequence: CDR1 SGHAT, CDR2 FQNNGV. With 2 bases removed from V and 6 bases from J, the gap between germline ends came to 16 bases. The CDR3 runs to 16 residues.

This chain links TRBV7-8 with TRBJ2-2; possible D gene TRBD2, 5 bases. CDR1 is SGHVS, CDR2 FQNEAQ, per germline. V dropped 1 base and J dropped 2 bases, with 14 bases sitting between them. The CDR3 runs to 17 residues. CDR3 protein: CASSLVPRGPNTGELFF. The CDR3 region has the DNA TGTGCCAGCAGCTTAGTACCAAGAGGGCCTAACACCGGGGAGCTGTTTTTT.

The chain uses TRBV6-5 and TRBJ1-6; TRBD1 matches at 10 bases. V dropped 2 bases and J dropped 8; count of bases not matched to a gene: 3. The CDR3 sequence is 15 residues long. Germline V gene data show CDR1 as MNHEY and CDR2 as SVGAGI. The CDR3 DNA reads TGTGCCAGCAGTTACGACAGGGGGCCTGATTCACCCCTCCACTTT. This encodes CASSYDRGPDSPLHF.

J is TRBJ1-2 and V is TRBV19; unclear D gene. Trimming took 6 bases from V and 4 from J, leaving 9 bases between them. CDR1 and CDR2 (germline): LNHDA, SQIVND (reference sequence). The CDR3 sequence is 12 residues long. The DNA for the CDR3 is TGTGCCAGTAGGGCTAGTGGCTATGGCTACACCTTC. This translates into CASRASGYGYTF.

The chain is built from TRBV4-2 and TRBJ1-2; possibly TRBD1 for D (6 bases). The CDR3 extends over 16 amino acids. Germline CDR1 reads LGHNA; CDR2 reads YNFKEQ. Trimming took 0 bases from V and 5 from J, leaving 16 bases between them. The CDR3 DNA reads as TGTGCCAGCAGCCAAGAGGGGGGGGCTTCAATGTATGGCTACACCTTC. This encodes CASSQEGGASMYGYTF.

The CDR3 is CASSTSDNQPQHF. The CDR3 coding sequence is TGTGCCAGTAGCACCAGCGACAATCAGCCCCAGCATTTT. The V gene is TRBV19, the J gene TRBJ1-5, with D hard to call. The CDR3 sequence is 13 residues long. CDR1 is LNHDA and CDR2 is SQIVND in the germline V gene (reference sequence). The V end was cut by 6 bases, the J end by 3 bases, with 9 bases between.

V is TRBV7-2 and J is TRBJ2-7, with D possibly being TRBD2 (7 bases). The CDR3 runs 15 residues. The germline V gene has CDR1 SGHTA and CDR2 FQGNSA. Trimming took 5 bases from V and 6 from J, leaving 20 bases between them. The DNA of the CDR3 is TGTGCCAGCAGCGCCCAAGGGGGGGCGGTTGCCGAGCAGTACTTC. Translated, it gives CASSAQGGAVAEQYF.

The chain employs TRBV28 and TRBJ2-1; 11 bases agree with TRBD2. After removal of 10 bases from V and 4 bases from J, the junction contained 6 bases not matched to a gene. This CDR3 is 14 amino acids long. Germline loops: CDR1 MDHEN, CDR2 SYDVKM. The CDR3 coding sequence is TGTGCCACCGTAGCGGGGGGGCCGTACAATGAGCAGTTCTTC. This gives the protein CATVAGGPYNEQFF.

The J gene is TRBJ1-6, the V gene TRBV7-2; 12 bases are a match to TRBD1. V gave up 5 bases and J gave up 7 bases; unmatched junction bases: 15. Germline-derived CDR1 and CDR2 are SGHTA and FQGNSA. This CDR3 has 19 amino acids. In nucleotides, the CDR3 is TGTGCCAGCAGCCCAGGGACAGGGGGCCTTCGGGCGTCAAATTCACCCCTCCACTTT. Protein: CASSPGTGGLRASNSPLHF.

The V and J genes are TRBV2 and TRBJ1-5; 8 bases map to TRBD1. The V segment lost 6 bases and the J segment 6 bases; nucleotides outside the gene matches: 7. The CDR3 totals 14 residues. CDR1 SNHLY and CDR2 FYNNEI come from the germline V gene. The CDR3 loop is CASRTPDRGQPQHF. CDR3 nucleotide sequence: TGTGCCAGCAGGACTCCCGACAGGGGTCAGCCCCAGCATTTT. Combining the CDR3 with reference TRBV2 and TRBJ1-5 gives the whole variable domain EPEVTQTPSHQVTQMGQEVILRCVPISNHLYFYWYRQILGQKVEFLVSFYNNEISEKSEIFDDQFSVERPDGSNFTLKIRSTKLEDSAMYFCASRTPDRGQPQHFGDGTRLSIL.

As DNA, the CDR3 is TGTGCCAGCTCATTCGACAGTCACTATAATTCACCCCTCCACTTT. It codes for CASSFDSHYNSPLHF. The rearrangement links TRBV18 to TRBJ1-6, with D possibly TRBD1 on 5 matching bases. The CDR3 is 15 amino acids. V was cut by 5 bases and J by 3 bases, with 11 bases left in between. In germline, CDR1 is KGHSH, CDR2 LQKENI.

A note on this clone: Other DNA sequences in this specimen translate into the identical CDR3. The V gene is TRBV5-4, the J gene TRBJ1-2; no definite D call. Trimming shortened V by 0 bases and J by 4 bases, and 4 bases separated the two germline ends. The V gene's germline CDR1 is SGHNT and CDR2 YYREEE (reference sequence). This CDR3 spans 12 amino acids. The CDR3 DNA reads as TGTGCCAGCAGCTTGGATAGCTATGGCTACACCTTC. Translating gives CASSLDSYGYTF.

The chain has TRBV18 and TRBJ2-1; 8 positions agree with TRBD2. CDR1 is KGHSH, CDR2 LQKENI, per germline. The CDR3 is 14 amino acids. Trimming at V came to 8 bases and at J to 5 bases, leaving 8 bases not matched to a gene. The CDR3 spells CASTGLGLDNEQFF. CDR3 DNA: TGTGCCAGCACAGGGCTGGGACTAGACAATGAGCAGTTCTTC.

This clone has just one count. The chain carries TRBV19 and TRBJ2-5; D may be TRBD2 (5 bases). In germline, CDR1 is LNHDA, CDR2 SQIVND (reference sequence). V shed 1 base and J shed 4 bases, with 10 bases lying between them. The CDR3 sequence is 14 residues long. The CDR3 loop is CASSIVTGGETQYF. CDR3 DNA: TGTGCCAGTAGTATAGTTACCGGAGGAGAGACCCAGTACTTC.

Concerning this clone itself: The junction and the germline gene differ at one end; a read error may be behind it. The sample holds other DNA sequences that translate to the same CDR3. The rearrangement uses TRBV7-2 and TRBJ1-4; D is uncertain. CDR3 length: 14 amino acids. Per the germline V gene, CDR1 is SGHTA and CDR2 is FQGNSA. The chain's CDR3 is CASSLDSTNEKLFF. CDR3 nucleotides: TGCGCCAGCAGCTTAGACTCAACTAATGAAAAACTGTTTTTT.

This chain links TRBV18 with TRBJ2-7; TRBD1 matches 7 bases. V dropped 3 bases and J dropped 3; count of bases not matched to a gene: 14. Germline V lookup: CDR1 KGHSH, CDR2 LQKENI. The CDR3 has 17 amino acids. CDR3 amino acids: CASSPRPLDRTHYEQYF. CDR3 nucleotide sequence: TGTGCCAGCTCACCCCGGCCCCTGGACAGGACCCACTACGAGCAGTACTTC.

The chain combines TRBV24-1 with TRBJ1-3, with 7 bases lining up with TRBD1. The CDR3 sequence is 16 residues long. With V trimmed by 2 bases and J by 4 bases, 7 bases remained unmatched. Germline CDR1 is KGHDR and CDR2 is SFDVKD. CDR3 loop: CATSDSRRGSGNTIYF. The CDR3 nucleotides read TGTGCCACCAGTGATTCCCGCAGGGGGTCCGGAAACACCATATATTTT.

The V call is TRBV10-2, the J call TRBJ2-1; no firm D call. CDR1 WSHSY and CDR2 SAAADI come from the germline V gene. The CDR3 loop spans 11 amino acids. With 6 bases removed from V and 9 bases from J, the gap between germline ends came to 9 bases. The CDR3 DNA sequence: TGCGCCAGCAGAGACTTATCTGAGCAGTTCTTC. Protein product: CASRDLSEQFF.

CDR3 residues: CASSPQPGRGDIRGEQYF. Written as DNA, the CDR3 is TGTGCCAGCAGCCCACAACCAGGTCGAGGGGACATAAGGGGCGAGCAGTACTTC. This rearrangement joins TRBV7-9 to TRBJ2-7; a weak D match, TRBD1 (6 bases). Germline assignment: CDR1 SEHNR and CDR2 FQNEAQ (reference sequence). V lost 5 bases, J lost 6 bases, and 29 bases lay in between. This CDR3 is built from 18 residues.

The V gene is TRBV28, the J gene TRBJ2-1; D is perhaps TRBD1 (6 bases). This CDR3 comprises 16 residues. Deletions cut 1 base from V and 4 bases from J, with 14 bases between. Germline CDR1 and CDR2: MDHEN and SYDVKM. The CDR3 loop reads CASSLSQGLGYNEQFF. CDR3 nucleotide sequence: TGTGCCAGCAGTTTATCACAGGGCTTAGGGTACAATGAGCAGTTCTTC. The whole variable domain, filled in from reference TRBV28 and TRBJ2-1, reads DVKVTQSSRYLVKRTGEKVFLECVQDMDHENMFWYRQDPGLGLRLIYFSYDVKMKEKGDIPEGYSVSREKKERFSLILESASTNQTSMYLCASSLSQGLGYNEQFFGPGTRLTVL.